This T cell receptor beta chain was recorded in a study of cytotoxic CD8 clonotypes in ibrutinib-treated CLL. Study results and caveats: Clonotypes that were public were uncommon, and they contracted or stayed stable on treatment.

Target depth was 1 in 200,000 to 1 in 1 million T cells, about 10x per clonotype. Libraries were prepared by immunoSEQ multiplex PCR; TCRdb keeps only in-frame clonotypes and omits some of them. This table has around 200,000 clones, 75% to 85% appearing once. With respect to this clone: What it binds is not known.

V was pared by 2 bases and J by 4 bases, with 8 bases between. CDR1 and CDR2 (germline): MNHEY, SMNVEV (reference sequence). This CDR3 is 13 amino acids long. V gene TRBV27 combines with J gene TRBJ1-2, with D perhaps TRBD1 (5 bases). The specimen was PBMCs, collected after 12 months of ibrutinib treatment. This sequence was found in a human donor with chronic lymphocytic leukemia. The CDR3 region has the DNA TGTGCCAGCAGTTTAACTGGGGGCTATGGCTACACCTTC. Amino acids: CASSLTGGYGYTF.